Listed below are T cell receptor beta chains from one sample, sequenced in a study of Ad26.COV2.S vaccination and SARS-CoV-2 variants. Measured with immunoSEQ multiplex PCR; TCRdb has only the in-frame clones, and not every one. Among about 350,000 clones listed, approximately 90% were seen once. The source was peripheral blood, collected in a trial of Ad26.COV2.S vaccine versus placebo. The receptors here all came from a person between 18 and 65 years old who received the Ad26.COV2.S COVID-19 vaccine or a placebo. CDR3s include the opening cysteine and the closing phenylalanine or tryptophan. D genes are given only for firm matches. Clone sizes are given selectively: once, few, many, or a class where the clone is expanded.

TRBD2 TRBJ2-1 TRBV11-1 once TGTGCCAGCAGCTTAATGACTAGCGGGAACAATGAGCAGTTCTTC CASSLMTSGNNEQFF
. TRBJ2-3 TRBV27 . TGTGCCAGCAGCTCGACGTGGACGCAGTATTTT CASSSTWTQYF
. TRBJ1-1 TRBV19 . TGTGCCAGTAGTATAGGTCCGGAGAACACTGAAGCTTTCTTT CASSIGPENTEAFF
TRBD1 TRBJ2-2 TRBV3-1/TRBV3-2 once TGTGCCAGCACGACAGGGCTCAACACCGGGGAGCTGTTTTTT CASTTGLNTGELFF
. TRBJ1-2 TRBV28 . TGTGCCAGCAGTTTACAGGGTTATGGCTACACCTTC CASSLQGYGYTF
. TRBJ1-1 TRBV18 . TGTGCCAGCTTACAGAGCCTGAACACTGAAGCTTTCTTT CASLQSLNTEAFF
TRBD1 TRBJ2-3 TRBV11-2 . TGTGCCAGCAGCCCCGACAGGGGAACAGATACGCAGTATTTT CASSPDRGTDTQYF
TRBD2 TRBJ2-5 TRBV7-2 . TGTGCCAGCAGCTTAGCGCTCGGGCGGGGGAGACAAGAGACCCAGTACTTC CASSLALGRGRQETQYF
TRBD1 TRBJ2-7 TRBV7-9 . TGTGCCAGCAGCCCGGGACAGGCCCGAACCTACGAGCAGTACTTC CASSPGQARTYEQYF
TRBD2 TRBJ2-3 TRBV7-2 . TGTGCCAGCAGCTTAGTAGGGACTAGCGGGACAGATACGCAGTATTTT CASSLVGTSGTDTQYF
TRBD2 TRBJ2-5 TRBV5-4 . TGTGCCAGCAGCCGGGCACTAGCGGGGGGGCGGCAAGAGACCCAGTACTTC CASSRALAGGRQETQYF
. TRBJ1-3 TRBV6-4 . TGTGCCAGCAGTCGGGAGGCTGGAAACACCATATATTTT CASSREAGNTIYF
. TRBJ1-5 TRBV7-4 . TGTGCCAGCAGCTCCGGGGGGCAGGGTTCGAATCAGCCCCAGCATTTT CASSSGGQGSNQPQHF
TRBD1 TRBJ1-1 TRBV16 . TGTGCCAGCAGCCCTCGACAGGGGGACGCCACTGAAGCTTTCTTT CASSPRQGDATEAFF
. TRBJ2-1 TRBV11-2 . TGTGCCAGCAGCTCAGGGTACAATGAGCAGTTCTTC CASSSGYNEQFF
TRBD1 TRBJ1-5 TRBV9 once TGTGCCAGCGGCAGGGACAGGGACAATCAGCCCCAGCATTTT CASGRDRDNQPQHF
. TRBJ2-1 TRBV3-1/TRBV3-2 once TGTGCCAGCGGGTACACAATAAATGAGCAGTTCTTC CASGYTINEQFF
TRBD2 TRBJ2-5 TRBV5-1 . TGCGCCAGCAGCCTAGGGACTAGCGGGGGGGCCGTAGAGACCCAGTACTTC CASSLGTSGGAVETQYF
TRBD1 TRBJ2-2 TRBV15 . TGTGCCACCAGCACGGGACAGGGGGAGAACACCGGGGAGCTGTTTTTT CATSTGQGENTGELFF
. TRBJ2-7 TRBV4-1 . TGCGCCAGCAGCCAAGAGGGGGCGGAGGGAGCCTACGAGCAGTACTTC CASSQEGAEGAYEQYF
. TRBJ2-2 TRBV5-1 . TGCGCCAGCAGCTTGGGCAGGGTAAACACCGGGGAGCTGTTTTTT CASSLGRVNTGELFF
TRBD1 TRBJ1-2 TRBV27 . TGTGCCAGCAGTCACGGGACAGAGACTATCTATGGCTACACCTTC CASSHGTETIYGYTF
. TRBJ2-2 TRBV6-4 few TGTGCCAGCAGCCAGACAGAAGACACCGGGGAGCTGTTTTTT CASSQTEDTGELFF
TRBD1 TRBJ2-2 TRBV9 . TGTGCCAGCAGCGATCCGGGACAGGGGGGCTCGAACACCGGGGAGCTGTTTTTT CASSDPGQGGSNTGELFF
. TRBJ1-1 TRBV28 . TGTGCCAGCAGTCCGATGACGGTCCTGAGCACTGAAGCTTTCTTT CASSPMTVLSTEAFF
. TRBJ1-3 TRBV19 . TGTGCCAGTAGTACTGCCCCCCAGGGGACTGGAAACACCATATATTTT CASSTAPQGTGNTIYF
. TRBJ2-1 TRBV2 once TGTGCCAGCAGGAGGGACACCACCTCCTACAATGAGCAGTTCTTC CASRRDTTSYNEQFF
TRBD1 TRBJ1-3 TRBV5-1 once TGCGCCAGCAGCGCCGACAGGGGCGCAGGAAACACCATATATTTT CASSADRGAGNTIYF
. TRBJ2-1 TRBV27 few TGTGCCAGCAGTTTCTGGGCTGGCAGTGAGCAGTTCTTC CASSFWAGSEQFF
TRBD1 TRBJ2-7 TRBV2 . TGTGCCAGCAGTGAGGGGACAGGGGGGGACGAGCAGTACTTC CASSEGTGGDEQYF
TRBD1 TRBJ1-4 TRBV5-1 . TGCGCCAGCAGCCAGACAGGGGGTACTGAAAAACTGTTTTTT CASSQTGGTEKLFF
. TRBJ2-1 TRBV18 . TGTGCCAGCTCACCCTTTTCCGGGAGATCGAATGAGCAGTTCTTC CASSPFSGRSNEQFF
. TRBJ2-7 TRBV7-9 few TGTGCCAGCCGGTCCGACCGGGACTTTACCTACGAGCAGTACTTC CASRSDRDFTYEQYF
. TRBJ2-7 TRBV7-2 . TGTGCCAGCAGCGCCGCCGGGACGACGTCCTACGAGCAGTACTTC CASSAAGTTSYEQYF
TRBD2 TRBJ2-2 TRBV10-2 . TGCGCCAGCAGGGGACTAGCGGGAGATCCCGGGGAGCTGTTTTTT CASRGLAGDPGELFF
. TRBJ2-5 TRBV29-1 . TGCAGCGTTTTCCCTCGAGCAACGGGGGAGAATCAAGAGACCCAGTACTTC CSVFPRATGENQETQYF
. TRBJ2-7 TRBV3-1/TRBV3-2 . TGTGCCCGCAGCCAAGGTTACGAGCAGTACTTC CARSQGYEQYF
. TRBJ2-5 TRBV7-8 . TGTGCCAGCAGCTTAAAACTTAGGGGGGGCGGGGGCGCGAACGAAGAGACCCAGTACTTC CASSLKLRGGGGANEETQYF
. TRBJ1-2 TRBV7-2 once TGTGCCAGCAGCTTAGATGGGAACTATGGCTACACCTTC CASSLDGNYGYTF
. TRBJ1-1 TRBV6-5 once TGTGCCAGCAGTTACAAACGCCTGATTAACACTGAAGCTTTCTTT CASSYKRLINTEAFF
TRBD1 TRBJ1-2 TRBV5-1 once TGCGCCAGCAGCTCGGATGGACAGGGAAGTTACTACACCTTC CASSSDGQGSYYTF
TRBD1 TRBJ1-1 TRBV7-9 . TGTGCCAGCAGCTTACCCGGGACAGGGAGAGGAGCTTTCTTT CASSLPGTGRGAFF
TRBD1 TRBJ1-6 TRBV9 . TGTGCCAGCAGCGCGAGAACAGGGGGCGTTTCACCCCTCCACTTT CASSARTGGVSPLHF
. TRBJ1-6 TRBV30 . TGTGCCTGGAGTGTGAGGACCCAGACGAGGGTATTGGATTCACCCCTCCACTTT CAWSVRTQTRVLDSPLHF
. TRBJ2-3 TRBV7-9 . TGTGCCAGCAGCCTACCGTTAGATACGCAGTATTTT CASSLPLDTQYF
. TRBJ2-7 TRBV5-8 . TGTGCCAGCAGCTTCCGGGACAAGGCGTACGAGCAGTACTTC CASSFRDKAYEQYF
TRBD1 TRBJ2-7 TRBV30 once TGTGCCTGCACAGGGGGCTACGAGCAGTACTTC CACTGGYEQYF
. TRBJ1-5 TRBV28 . TGTGCCAGCAGTTTGGTTTCAGGGTTTCAGCCCCAGCATTTT CASSLVSGFQPQHF
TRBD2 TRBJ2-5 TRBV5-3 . TGTGCCAGAAGCTCGACAGGGGCGGGACTAGCGGATCAAGAGACCCAGTACTTC CARSSTGAGLADQETQYF
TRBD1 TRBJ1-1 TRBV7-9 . TGTGCCAGCAGCTTAGGTCCGGGACAGGGGGCCAACACTGAAGCTTTCTTT CASSLGPGQGANTEAFF
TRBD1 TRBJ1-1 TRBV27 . TGTGCCAGCAGTTCAAATCACGACAGGGGAGCTTTCTTT CASSSNHDRGAFF
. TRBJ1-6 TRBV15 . TGTGCCACCAGCAGAGATTTTCAGAATTCACCCCTCCACTTT CATSRDFQNSPLHF
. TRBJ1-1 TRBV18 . TGTGCCAGCTCACCTCAGGGTCTCGGCATGAACACTGAAGCTTTCTTT CASSPQGLGMNTEAFF